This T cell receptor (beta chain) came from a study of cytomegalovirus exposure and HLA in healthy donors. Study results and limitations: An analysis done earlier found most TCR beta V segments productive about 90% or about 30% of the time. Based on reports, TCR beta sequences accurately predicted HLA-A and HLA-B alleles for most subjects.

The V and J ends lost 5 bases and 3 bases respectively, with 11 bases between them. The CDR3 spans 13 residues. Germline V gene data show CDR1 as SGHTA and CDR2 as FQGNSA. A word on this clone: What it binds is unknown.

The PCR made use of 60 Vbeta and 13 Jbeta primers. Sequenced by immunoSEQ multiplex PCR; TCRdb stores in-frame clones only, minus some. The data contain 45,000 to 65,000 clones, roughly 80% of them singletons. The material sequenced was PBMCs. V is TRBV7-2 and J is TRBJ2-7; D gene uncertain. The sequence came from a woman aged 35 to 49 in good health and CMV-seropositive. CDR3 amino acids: CASSQSDGYEQYF. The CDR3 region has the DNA TGTGCCAGCAGCCAAAGCGACGGCTACGAGCAGTACTTC.